This T cell receptor (beta chain) was recorded in a study of cytomegalovirus exposure and HLA in healthy donors. CDR3 size: 13 residues. Looked up from germline, CDR1 is MDHEN and CDR2 is SYDVKM. V shed 5 bases and J 6 bases; nucleotides not matched to a gene: 6. The primer mix had 60 Vbeta and 13 Jbeta primers. TCRdb's copy holds only in-frame clones and misses some; the assay was immunoSEQ multiplex PCR. The sample has roughly 190,000 clones, around 84% seen once; the top ten hold 1.7%. Healthy bone marrow donors made up the cohort. The rearrangement joins TRBV28 to TRBJ2-7; 8 nucleotides match TRBD2. The sequenced sample was PBMCs. The sequence derives from a woman between 18 and 29 years old in good health and CMV-seronegative. The CDR3 protein is CASSLAGSGEQYF. CDR3 coding DNA: TGTGCCAGCAGTCTAGCGGGCTCAGGCGAGCAGTACTTC.